The 14 T cell receptor beta chains given below trace back to one sample, sequenced in a study of CD8 T cells in ankylosing spondylitis. TCRdb itself ran the 5' RACE reads through MiXCR, one entry per CDR3 protein. The table includes some 250,000 distinct CDR3 sequences, 20% to 30% detected once. Sequences were obtained from blood, either unsorted or a sorted T cell fraction (not recorded which). The receptors stem from a male donor with ankylosing spondylitis or in good health (not recorded which).

The sample holds many counts of this clonotype. This chain joins TRBV24-1 and TRBJ2-2, with 7 bases matching TRBD1. V was pared by 1 base and J by 0 bases, with 7 bases of the junction left unmatched. The CDR3 loop spans 18 amino acids. The germline V gene encodes CDR1 KGHDR and CDR2 SFDVKD. As DNA, the CDR3 is TGTGCCACCAGTGATTTTATACAGGGGCGTCCGAACACCGGGGAGCTGTTTTTT. It is translated as CATSDFIQGRPNTGELFF.

This clonotype has ten or more counts. This rearrangement joins TRBV3-1 to TRBJ2-5; TRBD2 might be the D (5 bases). Trimming removed 4 bases at V and 2 bases at J, with 11 bases between. Germline V lookup: CDR1 LGHDT, CDR2 YNNKEL (reference sequence). The CDR3 sequence is 14 residues long. CDR3 sequence reads: CASSPRTAQETQYF. The CDR3 bases are TGTGCCAGCAGCCCTAGGACTGCTCAAGAGACCCAGTACTTC.

CDR3 nucleotides: TGCAGTGCTAGAGATCATAACAGGGGAGGAAATCAGCCCCAGCATTTT. Encoded protein: CSARDHNRGGNQPQHF. The rearrangement joins TRBV20-1 to TRBJ1-5, with 7 bases that match TRBD1. The ends lost 0 bases at V and 4 bases at J; junction bases unmatched: 9. The germline gives CDR1 DFQATT, CDR2 SNEGSKA (reference sequence). The length of the CDR3 is 16 residues.

This clonotype occurred many times. V usage is TRBV20-1 and J usage is TRBJ2-7; 7 nucleotides line up with TRBD1. CDR3 length: 13 amino acids. Germline V gives CDR1 DFQATT, CDR2 SNEGSKA (reference sequence). V lost 6 bases to trimming and J lost 4 bases; unmatched junction nucleotides: 9. CDR3 protein: CSAQGDSTYEQYF. CDR3 DNA sequence: TGCAGTGCACAAGGGGACAGTACTTACGAGCAGTACTTC.

This clonotype was detected only a few times. The rearrangement links TRBV9 to TRBJ2-1; D is unclear. The CDR3 runs 13 residues. Germline V gene data show CDR1 as SGDLS and CDR2 as YYNGEE. Deletions cut 2 bases from V and 4 bases from J, with 7 bases between. The CDR3 DNA sequence: TGTGCCAGCAGCGTTGCGGAATACAATGAGCAGTTCTTC. Protein product: CASSVAEYNEQFF.

The chain recombines TRBV15 with TRBJ2-7; the D gene could be TRBD1 or TRBD2 (5 bases each). Trimming removed 3 bases at V and 2 bases at J, with 32 bases between. There are 21 residues in the CDR3. The germline V gene encodes CDR1 LNHNV and CDR2 YYDKDF (reference sequence). The CDR3 coding sequence is TGTGCCACCAGCAGTATTCTTTCTGTGTTTAAGAGGGGTTGGGGGACCTACGAGCAGTACTTC. Its protein is CATSSILSVFKRGWGTYEQYF.

At least ten counts were recorded for this clonotype. V gene TRBV5-5 combines with J gene TRBJ2-3, with 12 bases that match TRBD2. Trimming took 1 base from V and 4 from J; bases not matched to a gene: 4. Germline V CDR1 and CDR2: SGHKS, YYEKEE (reference sequence). This CDR3 region has 16 residues. The CDR3 loop reads CASSLPSGGGSDTQYF. The CDR3 nucleotides are TGTGCCAGCAGCTTGCCTAGCGGGGGGGGGTCAGATACGCAGTATTTT.

This clonotype was recorded at least ten times. The CDR3 DNA is TGTGCCAGCAGCTTACAGGGGGCCGGGCAAGAGACCCAGTACTTC. Its protein is CASSLQGAGQETQYF. The V and J genes are TRBV7-9 and TRBJ2-5; 8 positions agree with TRBD1. The CDR3 extends over 15 amino acids. CDR1 and CDR2 from the germline V gene are SEHNR and FQNEAQ (reference sequence). V shed 2 bases, J shed 2 bases, and the junction held 4 bases outside the gene matches.

This clonotype was recorded many times. The CDR3 loop reads CASSLRRRGAYGYTF. In nucleotides, the CDR3 is TGTGCCAGCAGTTTAAGAAGAAGGGGAGCCTATGGCTACACCTTC. This sequence joins TRBV28 and TRBJ1-2; D perhaps matches TRBD1 (5 bases). This CDR3 has 15 residues. Trimming removed 2 bases from V and 4 bases from J, with 14 bases in between. Germline CDR1 is MDHEN and CDR2 is SYDVKM.

This chain uses TRBV20-1 with TRBJ2-7; maybe TRBD1 (6 bases). Germline lookup yields CDR1 DFQATT and CDR2 SNEGSKA (reference sequence). The CDR3 is 11 residues long. V was shortened by 6 bases and J by 4 bases, with 10 bases between the two germline ends. CDR3 in amino acids: CSAWTDYEQYF. The DNA of the CDR3 is TGCAGTGCCTGGACAGATTACGAGCAGTACTTC.

This clonotype was recorded at least ten times. The V call is TRBV12-3 or TRBV12-4, the J call TRBJ2-2, with D perhaps TRBD2 (5 bases). The CDR3 totals 13 residues. V lost 6 bases to trimming and J lost 6 bases, with 11 bases between them. The CDR3, as DNA: TGTGCCAGCAGGTCCGACTATTCCGGGGAGCTGTTTTTT. Its translation: CASRSDYSGELFF.

This clonotype was recorded a few times. The chain links TRBV29-1 to TRBJ2-5, with D perhaps being TRBD1 or TRBD2 (6 bases each). Germline V lookup: CDR1 SQVTM, CDR2 ANQGSEA. The CDR3 contains 14 residues. Trimming pared 1 base from V and 2 bases from J, leaving 11 bases between. The CDR3 DNA reads TGCAGCGTTGAAGTCGCGGGGACACAAGAGACCCAGTACTTC. It translates to CSVEVAGTQETQYF. The full variable domain, completed using reference TRBV29-1 and TRBJ2-5, is SAVISQKPSRDICQRGTSLTIQCQVDSQVTMMFWYRQQPGQSLTLIATANQGSEATYESGFVIDKFPISRPNLTFSTLTVSNMSPEDSSIYLCSVEVAGTQETQYFGPGTRLLVL.

V gene TRBV29-1 combines with J gene TRBJ2-1; the D gene is possibly TRBD2 (5 bases). CDR1 SQVTM and CDR2 ANQGSEA come from the germline V gene. The CDR3 spans 16 residues. With 3 bases removed from V and 4 bases from J, the gap between germline ends came to 19 bases. This chain's CDR3 is CSVDGWAGLPYNEQFF. CDR3 nucleotides: TGCAGCGTTGATGGGTGGGCAGGACTCCCTTACAATGAGCAGTTCTTC.

Many counts were recorded for this clonotype. J is TRBJ1-1 and V is TRBV6-1, with D possibly being TRBD1 (5 bases). CDR3 length: 13 residues. Per germline, CDR1 MNHNS and CDR2 SASEGT. Trimming removed 4 bases at V and 3 bases at J, with 9 bases between. This CDR3 reads CASSVRGYTEAFF. DNA of the CDR3: TGTGCCAGCAGTGTGAGGGGCTACACTGAAGCTTTCTTT.